Listed here are 5 T cell receptor beta chains from one sample, sequenced in a study of blood T cell repertoires in COVID-19. The method was immunoSEQ multiplex PCR; TCRdb's version includes in-frame clones alone and lacks a portion of them. The sample holds 60,000 to 85,000 clones, roughly 90% seen once. The sequencing input was peripheral blood. These receptors were obtained from a man aged 50-60 years with active COVID-19.

V gene TRBV18 combines with J gene TRBJ2-5; D perhaps matches TRBD1 (7 bases). Per germline, CDR1 KGHSH and CDR2 LQKENI. V lost 5 bases to trimming and J lost 1 base, with 14 bases between them. The CDR3 spans 15 residues. CDR3 residues: CASSSPGGIQETQYF. The CDR3 DNA reads as TGTGCCAGCTCATCCCCAGGGGGGATCCAAGAGACCCAGTACTTC.

This clone has only one observation. This chain connects TRBV10-3 to TRBJ1-2, with D hard to call. CDR1 is ENHRY, CDR2 SYGVKD, per germline. There are 16 residues in the CDR3. V lost 0 bases and J lost 1, with 12 bases in between. CDR3 protein: CAISESEPVINYGYTF. In DNA form, the CDR3 reads TGTGCCATCAGTGAGTCGGAGCCAGTCATTAACTATGGCTACACCTTC.

This chain links TRBV6-1 with TRBJ2-7, with 11 bases that match TRBD2. The CDR3 is 15 amino acids. Germline CDR1 reads MNHNS; CDR2 reads SASEGT. Germline trimming cut 3 bases from V and 3 bases from J; bases unmatched to any gene: 4. The CDR3 sequence: CASSDVGTSGYEQYF. CDR3 bases: TGTGCCAGCAGTGACGTGGGGACTAGCGGCTACGAGCAGTACTTC.

The chain uses TRBV4-2 and TRBJ2-5; 9 bases line up with TRBD2. The CDR3 has 15 amino acids. Germline CDR1 is LGHNA and CDR2 is YNFKEQ. The trim removed 5 bases at V and 5 bases at J, leaving 9 bases unmatched. The CDR3 here is CASSRSLAGMETQYF. In DNA form, the CDR3 reads TGTGCCAGCAGCAGGTCACTAGCGGGCATGGAGACCCAGTACTTC.

The chain is built from TRBV30 and TRBJ2-5; TRBD1 aligns across 11 bases. The CDR3 is made up of 16 amino acids. Trimming removed 0 bases from V and 6 bases from J; junction bases left unmatched: 9. Germline V lookup: CDR1 GTSNPN, CDR2 SVGIG (reference sequence). CDR3 DNA: TGTGCCTGGAGTGTAAAGGCCGGGACAGGGGGAAAGACCCAGTACTTC. Its protein is CAWSVKAGTGGKTQYF.